Listed below are T cell receptor beta chains from one sample, sequenced in a study of cytomegalovirus exposure and HLA in healthy donors. Produced via immunoSEQ multiplex PCR; TCRdb's table is partial and in-frame only. The table shows about 270,000 clones, with 86% occurring only once. Source material: PBMCs. These receptors came from a man aged 35 to 55 in good health and CMV-seropositive. CDR3s include the opening cysteine and the closing phenylalanine or tryptophan. D genes are given only for firm matches. Clone sizes are given selectively: once, few, many, or a class where the clone is expanded.

>once|.|TRBJ2-5|TRBV11-2
CASSLDRQDFEETQYF
TGTGCCAGCAGCTTAGACAGGCAGGACTTTGAGGAGACCCAGTACTTC
>.|TRBD1|TRBJ2-7|TRBV6-5
CASVQGPSYEQYF
TGTGCCAGCGTACAGGGGCCCAGCTACGAGCAGTACTTC
>.|TRBD1|TRBJ2-7|TRBV27
CASSAGTASYEQYF
TGTGCCAGCAGTGCCGGGACAGCGTCCTACGAGCAGTACTTC
>.|.|TRBJ2-3|TRBV11-3
CASSLNGGRRGGADTQYF
TGTGCCAGCAGCTTAAATGGGGGCAGGAGAGGTGGGGCCGATACGCAGTATTTT
>few|TRBD2|TRBJ2-5|TRBV27
CASSPGAGGLAGGLGDQETQYF
TGTGCCAGCAGCCCCGGGGCAGGGGGACTAGCGGGAGGGCTCGGCGATCAAGAGACCCAGTACTTC
>.|TRBD1|TRBJ2-7|TRBV6-5
CASSKTGLHTYEQYF
TGTGCCAGCAGCAAGACAGGGCTCCACACCTACGAGCAGTACTTC
>.|TRBD1|TRBJ1-3|TRBV7-2
CASSLTGGGNTIYF
TGTGCCAGCAGCTTAACAGGGGGAGGAAACACCATATATTTT
>.|TRBD2|TRBJ2-7|TRBV7-9
CASSLGQAGWGEQYF
TGTGCCAGCAGCTTAGGTCAAGCGGGATGGGGCGAGCAGTACTTC
>.|TRBD1|TRBJ1-6|TRBV7-9
CASSARSRTGGAPLHF
TGTGCCAGCAGCGCCCGATCGAGGACAGGGGGAGCACCCCTCCACTTT
>.|TRBD2|TRBJ2-1|TRBV28
CASSPGLAGWEQFF
TGTGCCAGCAGCCCGGGACTAGCGGGATGGGAGCAGTTCTTC
>.|TRBD1|TRBJ1-4|TRBV9
CASSVGQGAGNEKLFF
TGTGCCAGCAGCGTAGGACAGGGGGCCGGTAATGAAAAACTGTTTTTT
>few|.|TRBJ2-7|TRBV5-1
CASSLGGVYEQYF
TGCGCCAGCAGCTTAGGAGGGGTCTACGAGCAGTACTTC
>.|.|TRBJ2-1|TRBV14
CASSQVQNSYNEQFF
TGTGCCAGCAGCCAAGTACAGAACTCCTACAATGAGCAGTTCTTC